This T cell receptor (beta chain) was obtained from a study of blood T cell repertoires in COVID-19. Study in general: Sites across the United States, Italy and Spain contributed samples from acute and convalescent COVID-19. T cells, B-cell-depleted T cells, or PBMCs provided the cDNA or gDNA that served as material.

Germline values: CDR1 MDHEN, CDR2 SYDVKM. Between the trimmed V and J ends, which lost 4 bases and 0 bases, there was a span of 13 bases. The CDR3 sequence is 16 residues long. This table comes from immunoSEQ multiplex PCR, and its TCRdb copy is limited to in-frame clones, with some not included. The sample lists under 200,000 clones, roughly 82% occurring once. This receptor was taken from a woman aged 25 to 39 with acute or convalescent COVID-19. The rearrangement links TRBV28 to TRBJ1-5; D is perhaps TRBD1 (6 bases). The sample taken for sequencing was peripheral blood. This chain's CDR3 is CASSSPDRYSNQPQHF. CDR3 in DNA: TGTGCCAGCAGTTCCCCCGACAGGTATAGCAATCAGCCCCAGCATTTT.